Listed here is a single T cell receptor (beta chain). Its antigen remains unidentified. The data were obtained in a study of cytomegalovirus exposure and HLA in healthy donors. Regarding the study as a whole: Whilst most TCR sequences proved rare, a subset of public TCRs occurred across many donors.

From germline, CDR1 is SGHDN and CDR2 FVKESK. This CDR3 is built from 17 residues. V lost 1 base and J lost 8; bases outside the gene matches: 12. PCR primers comprised 60 Vbeta and 13 Jbeta primers. Method: immunoSEQ multiplex PCR; TCRdb's copy keeps in-frame clones and lacks some. The repertoire holds under 150,000 clones, with about 77% as singletons. The clonotype originates from a woman between 25 and 40 years old in good health and CMV-seropositive. Sequencing was performed on PBMCs. The chain couples TRBV14 to TRBJ2-2, with 8 bases aligning to TRBD2. CDR3 coding DNA: TGTGCCAGCAGCCAAGTCCGTACTAGCGGTTCATGGGGGGAGCTGTTTTTT. Its protein product is CASSQVRTSGSWGELFF.